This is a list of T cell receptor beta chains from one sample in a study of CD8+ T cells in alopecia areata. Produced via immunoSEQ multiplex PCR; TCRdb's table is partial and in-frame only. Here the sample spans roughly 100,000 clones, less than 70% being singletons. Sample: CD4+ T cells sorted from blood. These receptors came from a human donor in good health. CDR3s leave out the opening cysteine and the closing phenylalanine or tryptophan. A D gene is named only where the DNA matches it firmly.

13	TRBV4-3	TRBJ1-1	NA	ASSQLTMGGERAF
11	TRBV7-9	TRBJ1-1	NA	ASSSVGDTEAF
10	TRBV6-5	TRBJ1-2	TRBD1	ATQGDWGGYT
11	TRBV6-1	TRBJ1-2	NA	ASNDGGLYGYT
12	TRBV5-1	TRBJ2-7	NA	ASSLAAHTYEQY
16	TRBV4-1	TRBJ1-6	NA	ASSQDAWTATTNSPLH
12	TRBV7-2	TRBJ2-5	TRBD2	ASRPPGGEETQY
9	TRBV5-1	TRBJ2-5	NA	ASSAQETQY
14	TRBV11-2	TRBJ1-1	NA	ASSLQGGLMNTEAF
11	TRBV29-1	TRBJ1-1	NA	SARGGPNTEAF
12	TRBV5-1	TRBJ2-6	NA	ASSLISGANVLT
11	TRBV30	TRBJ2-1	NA	AATRLGGDEQF
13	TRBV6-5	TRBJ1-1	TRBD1	ASSPGTGGRTEAF
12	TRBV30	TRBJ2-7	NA	AWSGRDRSYEQY
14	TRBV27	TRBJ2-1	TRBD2	ASSLSKGLAVGEQF
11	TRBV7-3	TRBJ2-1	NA	ASSLDYYNEQF
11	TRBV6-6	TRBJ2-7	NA	ASSPIGLYEQY
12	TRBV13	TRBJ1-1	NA	ASSLRGEDTEAF
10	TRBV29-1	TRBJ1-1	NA	SVASRDTEAF
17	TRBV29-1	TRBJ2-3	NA	SVVPVRDLLTTGTDTQY
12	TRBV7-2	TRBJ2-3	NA	ASRQIHHTDTQY
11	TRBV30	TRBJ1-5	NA	AWSVAGNQPQH
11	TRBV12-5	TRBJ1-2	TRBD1	ASGLGTGPGYT
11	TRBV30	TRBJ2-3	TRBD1	AWSAAGGDTQY
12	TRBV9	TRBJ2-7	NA	ASSVGRVNYEQY
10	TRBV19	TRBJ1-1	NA	ASNRSGGEAF
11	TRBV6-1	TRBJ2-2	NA	ASSSGANGELF